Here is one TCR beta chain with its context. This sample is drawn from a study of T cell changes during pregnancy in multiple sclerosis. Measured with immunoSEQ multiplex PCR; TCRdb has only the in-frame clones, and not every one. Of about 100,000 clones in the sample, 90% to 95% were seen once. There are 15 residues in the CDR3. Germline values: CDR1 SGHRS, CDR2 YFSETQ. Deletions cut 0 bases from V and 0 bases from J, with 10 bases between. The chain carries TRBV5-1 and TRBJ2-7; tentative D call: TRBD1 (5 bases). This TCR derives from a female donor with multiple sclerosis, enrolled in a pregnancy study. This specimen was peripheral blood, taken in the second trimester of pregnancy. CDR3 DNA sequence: TGCGCCAGCAGCTTGGGGCAGGGAATCTCCTACGAGCAGTACTTC. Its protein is CASSLGQGISYEQYF.